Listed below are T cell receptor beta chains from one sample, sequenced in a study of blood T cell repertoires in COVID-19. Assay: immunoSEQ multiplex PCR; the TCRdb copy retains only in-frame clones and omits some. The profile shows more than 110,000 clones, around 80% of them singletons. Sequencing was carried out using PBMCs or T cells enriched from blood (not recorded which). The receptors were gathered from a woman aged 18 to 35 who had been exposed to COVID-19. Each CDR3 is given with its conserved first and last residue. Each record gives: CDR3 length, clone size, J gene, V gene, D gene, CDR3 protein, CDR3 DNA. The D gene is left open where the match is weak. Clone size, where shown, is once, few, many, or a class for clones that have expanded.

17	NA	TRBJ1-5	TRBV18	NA	CASSPMAASGGNQPQHF	TGTGCCAGCTCACCCATGGCGGCCTCGGGAGGCAATCAGCCCCAGCATTTT
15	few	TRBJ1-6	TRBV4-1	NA	CASSQEIQYNSPLHF	TGCGCCAGCAGCCAAGAAATCCAGTACAATTCACCCCTCCACTTT
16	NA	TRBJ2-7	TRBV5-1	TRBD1	CASSLIGTGGGYEQYF	TGCGCCAGCAGCTTGATTGGGACAGGGGGCGGCTACGAGCAGTACTTC
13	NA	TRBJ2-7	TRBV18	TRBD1	CASSRDRGYEQYF	TGTGCCAGCTCACGGGACAGGGGGTACGAGCAGTACTTC
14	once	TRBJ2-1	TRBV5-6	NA	CASSFGGGKVEQFF	TGTGCCAGCAGCTTTGGGGGAGGTAAGGTTGAGCAGTTCTTC
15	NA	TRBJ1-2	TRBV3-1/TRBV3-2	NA	CASSQEVGRAAGYTF	TGTGCCAGCAGCCAAGAAGTAGGCAGGGCGGCTGGCTACACCTTC
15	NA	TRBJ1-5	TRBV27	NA	CASSLMAGSNQPQHF	TGTGCCAGCAGTTTAATGGCAGGGAGCAATCAGCCCCAGCATTTT
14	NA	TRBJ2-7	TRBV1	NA	CTSSYGTRLYEQYF	TGCACCAGCAGCTACGGGACTAGACTCTACGAGCAGTACTTC
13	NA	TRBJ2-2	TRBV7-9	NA	CASSWTSSGELFF	TGTGCCAGCAGCTGGACATCTAGCGGGGAGCTGTTTTTT
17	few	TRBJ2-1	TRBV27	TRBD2	CASTPRRLAGLANEQFF	TGTGCCAGCACCCCGCGCCGCCTAGCGGGACTAGCGAATGAGCAGTTCTTC
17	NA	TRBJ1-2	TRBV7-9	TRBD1	CASSSEGPRTGGSGYTF	TGTGCCAGCAGCTCCGAAGGGCCCCGGACAGGGGGTTCTGGCTACACCTTC
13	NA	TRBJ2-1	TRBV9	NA	CASSVVDDSEQFF	TGTGCCAGCAGCGTAGTAGACGACAGTGAGCAGTTCTTC
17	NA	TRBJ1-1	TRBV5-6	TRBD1	CASSLVGQGARGTEAFF	TGTGCCAGCAGCCTGGTGGGACAGGGGGCTCGGGGCACTGAAGCTTTCTTT
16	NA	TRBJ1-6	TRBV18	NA	CASSSSQGMGNSPLHF	TGTGCCAGCTCATCTTCGCAGGGCATGGGTAATTCACCCCTCCACTTT
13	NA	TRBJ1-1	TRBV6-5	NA	CASSRRADTEAFF	TGTGCCAGCAGCCGCAGGGCGGACACTGAAGCTTTCTTT
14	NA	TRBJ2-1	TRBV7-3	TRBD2	CASSLVGTSREQFF	TGTGCCAGCAGCTTAGTGGGGACTAGCAGGGAGCAGTTCTTC
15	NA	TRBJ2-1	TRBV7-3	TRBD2	CASSLPGGPRNEQFF	TGTGCCAGCAGCTTACCGGGAGGGCCGAGGAATGAGCAGTTCTTC
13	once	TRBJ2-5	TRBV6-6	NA	CASSYSAEETQYF	TGTGCCAGCAGTTACAGCGCCGAGGAGACCCAGTACTTC
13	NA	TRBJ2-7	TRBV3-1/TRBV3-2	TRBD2	CARGETISYEQYF	TGTGCTCGGGGGGAGACTATCTCCTACGAGCAGTACTTC
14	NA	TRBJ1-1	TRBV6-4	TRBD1	CASSAGQGNTEAFF	TGTGCCAGCAGTGCGGGACAGGGAAATACTGAAGCTTTCTTT
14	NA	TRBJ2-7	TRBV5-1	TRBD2	CASRSLGGTNEQYF	TGCGCCAGCAGATCCCTTGGCGGGACTAACGAGCAGTACTTC
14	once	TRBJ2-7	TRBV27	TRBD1	CASSPRGIGYEQYF	TGTGCCAGCAGCCCCAGGGGGATTGGCTACGAGCAGTACTTC
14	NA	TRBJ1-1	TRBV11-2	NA	CASSLGLMNTEAFF	TGTGCCAGCAGCCTCGGACTCATGAACACTGAAGCTTTCTTT
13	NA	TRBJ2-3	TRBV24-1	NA	CATSDSIGGTQYF	TGTGCCACCAGTGATTCGATAGGGGGTACGCAGTATTTT
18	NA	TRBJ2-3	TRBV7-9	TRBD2	CASSLGLAGGPSTDTQYF	TGTGCCAGCAGCTTAGGTCTAGCGGGAGGGCCTAGCACAGATACGCAGTATTTT
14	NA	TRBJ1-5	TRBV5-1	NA	CASSLGDKGSPQHF	TGCGCCAGCAGCTTGGGGGACAAGGGTTCGCCCCAGCATTTT
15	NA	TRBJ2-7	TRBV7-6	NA	CASSLDPSLEGEQYF	TGTGCCAGCAGCTTAGATCCTAGCTTGGAAGGCGAGCAGTACTTC
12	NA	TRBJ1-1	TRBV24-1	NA	CATSDQRGLAFF	TGTGCCACCAGTGATCAGAGAGGGTTGGCTTTCTTT
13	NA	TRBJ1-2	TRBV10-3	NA	CAISEGPNYGYTF	TGTGCCATCAGTGAGGGGCCGAACTATGGCTACACCTTC
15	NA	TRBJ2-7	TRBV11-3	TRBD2	CASSSGTSGAYEQYF	TGTGCCAGCAGCTCCGGGACTAGCGGGGCCTACGAGCAGTACTTC
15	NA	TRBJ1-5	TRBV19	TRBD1	CASSIGGTGNQPQHF	TGTGCCAGTAGTATAGGTGGGACAGGGAATCAGCCCCAGCATTTT
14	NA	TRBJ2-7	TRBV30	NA	CAWAGLSSSYEQYF	TGTGCCTGGGCGGGACTTTCAAGCTCCTACGAGCAGTACTTC
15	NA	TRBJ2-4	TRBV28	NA	CASSLSTTGKNIQYF	TGTGCCAGCAGTCTATCTACTACGGGCAAAAACATTCAGTACTTC
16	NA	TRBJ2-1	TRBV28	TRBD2	CASSLEGTSGYNEQFF	TGTGCCAGCAGTTTAGAAGGGACTAGCGGTTACAATGAGCAGTTCTTC
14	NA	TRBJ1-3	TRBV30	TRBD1	CAWSAWTGTNTIYF	TGTGCCTGGAGTGCCTGGACAGGGACCAACACCATATATTTT
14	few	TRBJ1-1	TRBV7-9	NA	CASSFGGANTEAFF	TGTGCCAGCAGCTTCGGAGGGGCGAACACTGAAGCTTTCTTT
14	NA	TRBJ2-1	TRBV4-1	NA	CASSQDPGYDEQFF	TGCGCCAGCAGCCAAGATCCCGGGTACGATGAGCAGTTCTTC
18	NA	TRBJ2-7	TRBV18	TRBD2	CASSPLFFSSGRTYEQYF	TGTGCCAGCTCACCATTGTTCTTCTCAAGCGGGAGAACCTACGAGCAGTACTTC
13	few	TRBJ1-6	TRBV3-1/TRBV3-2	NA	CASSQGADSPLHF	TGTGCCAGCAGCCAAGGGGCTGATTCACCCCTCCACTTT
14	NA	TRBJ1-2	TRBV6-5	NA	CASSTLQGPYGYTF	TGTGCCAGCAGCACCCTACAGGGACCCTATGGCTACACCTTC
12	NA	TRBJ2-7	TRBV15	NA	CATIHFTYEQYF	TGTGCCACCATTCACTTCACCTACGAGCAGTACTTC
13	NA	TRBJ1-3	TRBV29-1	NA	CSVEAVSGNTIYF	TGCAGCGTTGAGGCAGTCTCTGGAAACACCATATATTTT
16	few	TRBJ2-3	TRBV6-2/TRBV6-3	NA	CASSYSITLGTDTQYF	TGTGCCAGCAGTTACTCGATAACCTTAGGCACAGATACGCAGTATTTT
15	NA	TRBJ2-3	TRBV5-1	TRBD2	CASAGAGGSTDTQYF	TGCGCCAGCGCCGGGGCGGGAGGGAGCACAGATACGCAGTATTTT
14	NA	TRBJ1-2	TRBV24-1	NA	CATSDGARAGGYTF	TGTGCCACCAGTGATGGGGCGCGTGCGGGGGGCTACACCTTC
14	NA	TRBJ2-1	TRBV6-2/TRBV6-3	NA	CASSSTGSYNEQFF	TGTGCCAGCAGTTCCACAGGATCCTACAATGAGCAGTTCTTC
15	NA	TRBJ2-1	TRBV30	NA	CAWTPPGLYGWGQFF	TGTGCCTGGACCCCACCAGGGCTATACGGCTGGGGGCAGTTCTTC
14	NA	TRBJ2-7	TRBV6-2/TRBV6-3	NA	CASSKPAERYEQYF	TGTGCCAGCAGTAAACCAGCTGAGCGGTACGAGCAGTACTTC